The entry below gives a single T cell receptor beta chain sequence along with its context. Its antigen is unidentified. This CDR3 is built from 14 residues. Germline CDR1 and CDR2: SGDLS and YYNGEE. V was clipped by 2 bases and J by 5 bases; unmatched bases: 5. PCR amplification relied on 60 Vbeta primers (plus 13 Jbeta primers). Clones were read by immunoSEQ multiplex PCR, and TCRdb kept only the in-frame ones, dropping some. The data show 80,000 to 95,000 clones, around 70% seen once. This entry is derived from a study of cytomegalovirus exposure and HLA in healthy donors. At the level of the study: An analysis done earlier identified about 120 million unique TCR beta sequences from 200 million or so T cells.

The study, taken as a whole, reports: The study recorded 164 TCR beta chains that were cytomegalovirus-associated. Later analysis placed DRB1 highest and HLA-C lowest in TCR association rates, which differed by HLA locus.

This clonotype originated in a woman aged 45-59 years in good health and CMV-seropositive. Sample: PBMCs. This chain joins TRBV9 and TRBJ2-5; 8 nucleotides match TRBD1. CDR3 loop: CASSVQGAGETQYF. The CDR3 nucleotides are TGTGCCAGCAGCGTCCAGGGGGCCGGGGAGACCCAGTACTTC.